This T cell receptor (beta chain) was recorded in a study of vaccination and CD4 T cells after COVID-19. In the study overall: Six males and four females constituted the convalescent cohort, two of whom were Hispanic. For post-vaccine samples, collection took place a median approximately 72 days after dose two, ranging from 14 to 241. General observations from the study: It was found that, in convalescent patients, 304 of 307 vaccine-specific clones were spike mono-reactive.

The CDR3 covers 18 residues. In germline, CDR1 is MNHNS, CDR2 SASEGT. This clonotype was seen only a few times. As yet, its antigen is unknown. As to time point: late sampling 161 to 241 days after vaccination in three convalescent patients. Treatment: roughly 10-day PBMC culture with coronavirus spike peptide pools or control peptides (ViraFEST assay). The ViraFEST method relied on peptide pools to expand antigen-specific T cells, followed by TCR sequencing. Researchers used the Oncomine TCR Beta short-read assay to sequence DNA from cultured CD4+ T cells. TCRdb re-derived calls from the PCR reads in MiXCR, one entry per CDR3 protein. The data hold tens of thousands of distinct CDR3 sequences, with 28% observed a single time.

The receptor was derived from a human donor who had recovered from COVID-19. V usage is TRBV6-1 and J usage is TRBJ2-1, with D perhaps matching TRBD1 or TRBD2 (6 bases each). The sequencing used CD4+ T cells from blood, cultured in vitro, collected about 7 months after SARS-CoV-2 vaccination. The CDR3 DNA reads TGTGCTAGCCGCGACAGAGGGGGGTACGGGAGCTCCTACAATGAGCAGTTCTTC. Translating gives CASRDRGGYGSSYNEQFF.